This note documents a single T cell receptor beta chain sequence. The sample is drawn from a study of blood T cell repertoires in COVID-19. On the study more broadly: From the United States, Italy and Spain came samples of acute and convalescent COVID-19.

This CDR3 is 15 amino acids long. Looked up from germline, CDR1 is SEHNR and CDR2 is FQNEAQ (reference sequence). V was clipped by 3 bases and J by 0 bases, with 12 bases between them. Produced via immunoSEQ multiplex PCR; TCRdb's table is partial and in-frame only. The sample lists 100,000 or so clones, 87% seen once, with under 14% in the top ten. This TCR was sampled from a woman aged 25 to 39 with acute or convalescent COVID-19. V usage is TRBV7-9 and J usage is TRBJ2-7, with D perhaps TRBD1 (5 bases). The sample taken for sequencing was peripheral blood. Here the CDR3 DNA reads TGTGCCAGCAGCTTCACCGACAGCCTCTCCTACGAGCAGTACTTC. It encodes CASSFTDSLSYEQYF.